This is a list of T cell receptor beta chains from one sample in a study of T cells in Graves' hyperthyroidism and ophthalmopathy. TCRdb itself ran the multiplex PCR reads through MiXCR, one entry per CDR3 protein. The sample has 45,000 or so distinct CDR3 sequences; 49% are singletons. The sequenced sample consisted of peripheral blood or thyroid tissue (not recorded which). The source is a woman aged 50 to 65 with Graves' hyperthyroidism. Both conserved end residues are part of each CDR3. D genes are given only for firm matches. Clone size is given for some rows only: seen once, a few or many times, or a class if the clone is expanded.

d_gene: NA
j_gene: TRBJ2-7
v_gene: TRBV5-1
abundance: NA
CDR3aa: CASSLVLDSSYEQYF
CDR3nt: TGCGCCAGCAGCTTGGTCCTGGACAGCTCCTACGAGCAGTACTTC

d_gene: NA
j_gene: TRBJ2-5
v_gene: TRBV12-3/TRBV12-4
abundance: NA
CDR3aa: CASSIVLGETQYF
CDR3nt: TGTGCCAGCAGTATAGTTCTGGGAGAGACCCAGTACTTC

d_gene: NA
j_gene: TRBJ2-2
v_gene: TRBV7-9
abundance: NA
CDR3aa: CASSLRAPGELFF
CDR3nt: TGTGCCAGCAGTTTGAGGGCCCCCGGGGAGCTGTTTTTT

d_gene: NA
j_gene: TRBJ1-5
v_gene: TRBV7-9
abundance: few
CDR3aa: CASSPGSQPQHF
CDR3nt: TGTGCCAGCAGCCCAGGGAGTCAGCCCCAGCATTTT

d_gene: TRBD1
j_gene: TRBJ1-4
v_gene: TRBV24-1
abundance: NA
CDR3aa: CATSPTGGEGEKLFF
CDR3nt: TGTGCCACCAGTCCTACAGGGGGCGAAGGTGAAAAACTGTTTTTT

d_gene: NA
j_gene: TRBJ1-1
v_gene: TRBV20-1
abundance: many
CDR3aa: CSARPGVRTEAFF
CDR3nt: TGCAGTGCTAGACCAGGGGTAAGAACTGAAGCTTTCTTT

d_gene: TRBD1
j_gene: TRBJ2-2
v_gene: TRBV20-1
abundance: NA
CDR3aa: CSATRQGHGELFF
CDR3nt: TGCAGTGCCACGAGACAGGGGCACGGGGAGCTGTTTTTT

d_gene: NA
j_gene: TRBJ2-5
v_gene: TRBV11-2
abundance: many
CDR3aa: CASSLANGQQETQYF
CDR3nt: TGTGCCAGCAGCTTAGCAAATGGACAGCAAGAGACCCAGTACTTC

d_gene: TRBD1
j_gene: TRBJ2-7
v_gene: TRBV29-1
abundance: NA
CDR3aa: CSVWTGGEQYF
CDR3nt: TGCAGCGTCTGGACAGGGGGCGAGCAGTACTTC

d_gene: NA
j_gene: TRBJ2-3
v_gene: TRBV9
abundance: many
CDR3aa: CASSVGKSTDTQYF
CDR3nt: TGTGCCAGCAGCGTGGGTAAAAGCACAGATACGCAGTATTTT

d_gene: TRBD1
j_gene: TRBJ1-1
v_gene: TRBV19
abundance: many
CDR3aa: CASSQGANTEAFF
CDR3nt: TGTGCCAGTAGCCAGGGGGCGAACACTGAAGCTTTCTTT

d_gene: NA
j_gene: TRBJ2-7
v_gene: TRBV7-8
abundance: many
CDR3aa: CASSSFKTLSYEQYF
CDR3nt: TGTGCCAGCAGCTCGTTCAAGACTCTGTCCTACGAGCAGTACTTC

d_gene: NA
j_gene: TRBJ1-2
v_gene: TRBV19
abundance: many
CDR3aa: CASLDTLSLRYTF
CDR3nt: TGTGCCAGTCTGGACACCCTTTCCCTACGCTACACCTTC

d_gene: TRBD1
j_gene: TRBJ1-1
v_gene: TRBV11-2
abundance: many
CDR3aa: CASSYGTDRAAFF
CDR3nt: TGTGCCAGCAGCTACGGGACAGATCGCGCGGCTTTCTTT

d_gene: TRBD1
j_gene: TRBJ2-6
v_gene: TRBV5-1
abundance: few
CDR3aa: CASREPGQGALGANVLTF
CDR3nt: TGCGCCAGCAGGGAGCCGGGACAGGGGGCGCTAGGGGCCAACGTCCTGACTTTC

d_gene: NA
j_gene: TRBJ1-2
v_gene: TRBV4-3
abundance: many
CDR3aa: CASSRGTGGNYGYTF
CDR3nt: TGCGCCAGCAGCCGAGGGACCGGAGGTAACTATGGCTACACCTTC

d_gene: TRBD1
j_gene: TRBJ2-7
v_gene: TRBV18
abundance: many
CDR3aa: CASSPKDRGEQYF
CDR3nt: TGTGCCAGCTCACCAAAGGACAGGGGCGAGCAGTACTTC

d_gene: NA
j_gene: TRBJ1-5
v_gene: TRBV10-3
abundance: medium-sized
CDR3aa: CAISVAGNQPQHF
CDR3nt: TGTGCCATCAGTGTGGCAGGGAACCAGCCCCAGCATTTT

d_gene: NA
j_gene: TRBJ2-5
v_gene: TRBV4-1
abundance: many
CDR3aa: CASSKETRPGQETQYF
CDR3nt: TGCGCCAGCAGCAAGGAAACTCGCCCGGGGCAAGAGACCCAGTACTTC

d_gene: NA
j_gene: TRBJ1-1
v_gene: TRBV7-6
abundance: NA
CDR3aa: CASSFAGGKTEAFF
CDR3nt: TGTGCCAGCAGCTTTGCCGGCGGGAAGACTGAAGCTTTCTTT

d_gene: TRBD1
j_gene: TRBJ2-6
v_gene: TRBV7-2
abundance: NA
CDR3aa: CASSFGQGLSGANVLTF
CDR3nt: TGTGCCAGCAGCTTTGGACAGGGCCTCTCTGGGGCCAACGTCCTGACTTTC

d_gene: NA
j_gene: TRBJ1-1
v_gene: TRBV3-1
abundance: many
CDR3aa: CASSITSGIEAFF
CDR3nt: TGTGCCAGCAGCATAACCTCAGGGATTGAAGCTTTCTTT